The rows below give T cell receptor beta chains drawn from one sample of a study of cytomegalovirus exposure and HLA in healthy donors. The data were produced by immunoSEQ multiplex PCR, yet TCRdb's version contains in-frame clones alone and is incomplete. The repertoire consists of about 55,000 clones, with 65% to 85% occurring once and the leading ten covering roughly 1.5%. The sequenced material came from PBMCs. Receptors were obtained from a man aged 25-45 years in good health and CMV-seronegative. The CDR3 runs from the conserved cysteine through the conserved F or W. A D gene is named only where the DNA matches it firmly. Size is omitted from some rows. Given values are once, few, many or a class for expanded clones.

CASSFLAGAYEQYF TGTGCCAGCAGTTTCCTAGCGGGAGCCTACGAGCAGTACTTC TRBV6-6 TRBD2 TRBJ2-7 .
CASAPLAGGNTGELFF TGCGCCAGCGCCCCACTAGCGGGGGGTAACACCGGGGAGCTGTTTTTT TRBV5-1 TRBD2 TRBJ2-2 .
CASSFGTGGTEAFF TGTGCCAGCAGTTTCGGGACAGGGGGCACTGAAGCTTTCTTT TRBV6-9 TRBD1 TRBJ1-1 .
CASSQTTLGDTIYF TGCGCCAGCAGCCAAACTACACTAGGAGACACCATATATTTT TRBV4-3 . TRBJ1-3 few
CAIRGQSTYEQYF TGTGCCATCAGGGGACAGTCCACCTACGAGCAGTACTTC TRBV10-3 TRBD1 TRBJ2-7 .
CAWTPHLNYGYTF TGTGCCTGGACGCCACACCTTAACTATGGCTACACCTTC TRBV30 . TRBJ1-2 .
CASSLAGGGETQYF TGTGCCAGCAGCTTAGCGGGAGGGGGGGAGACCCAGTACTTC TRBV7-6 . TRBJ2-5 .
CAWTASLGQGSSYEQYF TGTGCCTGGACAGCCTCGCTGGGACAGGGATCCTCCTACGAGCAGTACTTC TRBV30 TRBD1 TRBJ2-7 .
CASSPAGGVNEKLFF TGTGCCAGCAGCCCAGCGGGGGGGGTTAATGAAAAACTGTTTTTT TRBV7-2 . TRBJ1-4 .
CASSPDRVGYTF TGTGCCAGCAGCCCCGACAGGGTTGGCTACACCTTC TRBV14 TRBD1 TRBJ1-2 .